Below, one T cell receptor beta chain is given with its context. These data come from a study of glioma-infiltrating T cells after dendritic cell vaccination. Study at large: Dendritic cell vaccination trial patients had either newly diagnosed or recurrent glioblastoma. Autologous tumor lysate was loaded overnight onto monocyte-derived dendritic cells grown about 7 days with IL-4 and GM-CSF.

Trimming stripped 1 base from V and 3 bases from J, with 12 bases between. This CDR3 region has 16 residues. Looked up from germline, CDR1 is LGHNA and CDR2 is YNFKEQ. Profiling relied on immunoSEQ multiplex PCR, and the TCRdb table lists in-frame clones only, not all of them. Among about 92,000 clones listed, 65% to 90% were seen once. Sequenced material: blood, taken before dendritic cell vaccination. The chain links TRBV4-2 to TRBJ1-4; D gene uncertain. The TCR sequence derives from a human donor with glioblastoma. For the CDR3, the DNA is TGTGCCAGCAGCCAAGGCGCGGGTTTACCTAATGAAAAACTGTTTTTT. This codes for CASSQGAGLPNEKLFF.